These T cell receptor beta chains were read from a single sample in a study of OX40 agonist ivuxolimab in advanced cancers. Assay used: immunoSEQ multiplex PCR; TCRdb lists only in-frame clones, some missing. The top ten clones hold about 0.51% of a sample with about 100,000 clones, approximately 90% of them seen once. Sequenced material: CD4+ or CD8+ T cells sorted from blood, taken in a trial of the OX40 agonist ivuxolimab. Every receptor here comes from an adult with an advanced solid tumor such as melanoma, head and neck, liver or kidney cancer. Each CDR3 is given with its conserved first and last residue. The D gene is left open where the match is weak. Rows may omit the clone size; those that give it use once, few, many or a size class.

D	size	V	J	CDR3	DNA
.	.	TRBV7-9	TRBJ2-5	CASSFYGREETQYF	TGTGCCAGCAGCTTCTATGGGCGGGAAGAGACCCAGTACTTC
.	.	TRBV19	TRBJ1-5	CASSPKGSGNQPQHF	TGTGCCAGTAGTCCCAAGGGGTCTGGCAATCAGCCCCAGCATTTT
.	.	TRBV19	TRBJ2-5	CASTKTPKHSGLGETQYF	TGTGCCAGTACCAAAACGCCGAAGCATTCAGGGCTGGGGGAGACCCAGTACTTC
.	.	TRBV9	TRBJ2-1	CASSPQGRYNEQFF	TGTGCCAGCAGCCCGCAGGGCCGATACAATGAGCAGTTCTTC
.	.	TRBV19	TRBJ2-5	CASSPSIVGQETQYF	TGTGCCAGTAGTCCCTCAATAGTGGGTCAAGAGACCCAGTACTTC
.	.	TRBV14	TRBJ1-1	CASSRTLNTEAFF	TGTGCCAGCAGCCGCACCTTGAACACTGAAGCTTTCTTT
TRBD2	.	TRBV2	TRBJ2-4	CASSTTSVLNIQYF	TGTGCCAGCAGCACTACTAGCGTGCTAAACATTCAGTACTTC
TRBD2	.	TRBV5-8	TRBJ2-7	CASSSTSGRVSYEQYF	TGTGCCAGCAGCTCGACTAGCGGGAGGGTCTCCTACGAGCAGTACTTC
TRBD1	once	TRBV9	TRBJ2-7	CASSTGGNHEQYF	TGTGCCAGCTCGACAGGGGGGAATCACGAGCAGTACTTC
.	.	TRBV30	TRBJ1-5	CAWSFEGGNQPQHF	TGTGCCTGGAGTTTCGAAGGGGGCAATCAGCCCCAGCATTTT
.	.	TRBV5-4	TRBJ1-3	CASSVRGNTIYF	TGTGCCAGCAGCGTGCGAGGAAACACCATATATTTT
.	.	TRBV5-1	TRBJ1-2	CASRPSGNYGYTF	TGCGCCAGCAGGCCTTCAGGGAACTATGGCTACACCTTC
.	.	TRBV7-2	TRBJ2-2	CASSYTPGELFF	TGTGCCAGCAGTTATACACCCGGGGAGCTGTTTTTT
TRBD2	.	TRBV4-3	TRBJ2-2	CASSQGKRWETSGMQNTGELFF	TGCGCCAGCAGCCAAGGGAAGAGATGGGAAACTAGCGGGATGCAAAACACCGGGGAGCTGTTTTTT
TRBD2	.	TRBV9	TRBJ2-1	CASSALGTSGSKEQFF	TGTGCCAGCAGCGCACTTGGGACTAGCGGGAGTAAAGAGCAGTTCTTC
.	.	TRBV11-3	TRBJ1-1	CASSVRGVGENTEAFF	TGTGCCAGCAGCGTGAGGGGAGTGGGAGAAAACACTGAAGCTTTCTTT
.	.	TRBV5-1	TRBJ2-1	CASTKGPGSSYNEQFF	TGCGCCAGCACGAAAGGTCCCGGGAGTTCCTACAATGAGCAGTTCTTC
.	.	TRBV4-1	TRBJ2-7	CASSQEFSRLSSYEQYF	TGCGCCAGCAGCCAAGAATTTTCGAGACTCAGCTCCTACGAGCAGTACTTC
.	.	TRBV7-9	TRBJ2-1	CASSLPRGVGGPYNEQFF	TGTGCCAGCAGCTTACCCAGGGGTGTGGGAGGGCCTTACAATGAGCAGTTCTTC
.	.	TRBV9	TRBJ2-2	CASSNRDSGAGELFF	TGTGCCAGCAGCAACCGGGACTCGGGGGCCGGGGAGCTGTTTTTT
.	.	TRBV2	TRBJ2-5	CASSGYETQYF	TGTGCCAGCAGTGGATACGAGACCCAGTACTTC
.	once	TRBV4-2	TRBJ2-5	CASSQLYGRQETQYF	TGTGCCAGCAGCCAACTATATGGCCGGCAAGAGACCCAGTACTTC
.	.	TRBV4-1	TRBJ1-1	CASSQGLDNMNTEAFF	TGCGCCAGCAGCCAAGGCCTGGACAACATGAACACTGAAGCTTTCTTT
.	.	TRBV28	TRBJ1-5	CASRSDQGSQPQHF	TGTGCCAGCAGATCCGACCAGGGGAGTCAGCCCCAGCATTTT
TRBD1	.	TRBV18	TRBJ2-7	CASSPIKTGGHEQYF	TGTGCCAGCTCACCAATAAAGACAGGGGGCCACGAGCAGTACTTC
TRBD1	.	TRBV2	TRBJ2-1	CASSEVGRTGGHEQFF	TGTGCCAGCAGTGAAGTAGGTCGGACAGGGGGCCATGAGCAGTTCTTC
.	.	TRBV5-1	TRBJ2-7	CASSRGPYEQYF	TGCGCCAGCAGCCGGGGGCCCTACGAGCAGTACTTC
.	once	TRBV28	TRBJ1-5	CASASFGAGSNQPQHF	TGTGCCAGCGCCTCTTTTGGAGCGGGATCCAATCAGCCCCAGCATTTT
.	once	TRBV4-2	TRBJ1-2	CASSRDLGLEGYTF	TGTGCCAGCAGCCGGGACCTCGGGTTGGAAGGCTACACCTTC
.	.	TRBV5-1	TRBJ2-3	CASSLTGASTDTQYF	TGCGCCAGCAGCTTGACGGGGGCTAGCACAGATACGCAGTATTTT
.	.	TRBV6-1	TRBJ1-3	CASSDAGAYSGNTIYF	TGTGCCAGCAGTGATGCAGGGGCTTACTCTGGAAACACCATATATTTT
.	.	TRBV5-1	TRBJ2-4	CASSSWPADIQYF	TGCGCCAGCAGCTCTTGGCCCGCGGACATTCAGTACTTC
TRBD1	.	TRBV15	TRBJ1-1	CATSREGRGRRNTEAFF	TGTGCCACCAGCAGAGAGGGCAGGGGGCGAAGAAACACTGAAGCTTTCTTT
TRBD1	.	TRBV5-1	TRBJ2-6	CASSPLQGTRNSGANVLTF	TGCGCCAGCAGCCCCCTACAGGGGACAAGAAACTCTGGGGCCAACGTCCTGACTTTC
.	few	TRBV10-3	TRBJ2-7	CAISESDYRTYEQYF	TGTGCCATCAGTGAGTCGGACTACCGAACCTACGAGCAGTACTTC
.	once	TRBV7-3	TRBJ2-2	CASSFRVGDTGELFF	TGTGCCAGCAGCTTCAGGGTCGGGGACACCGGGGAGCTGTTTTTT
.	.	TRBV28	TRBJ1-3	CASSLSRNTIYF	TGTGCCAGCAGTTTGTCCCGAAACACCATATATTTT
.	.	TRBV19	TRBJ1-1	CASSQGRPDGNTEAFF	TGTGCCAGTAGTCAAGGGCGACCGGATGGGAACACTGAAGCTTTCTTT
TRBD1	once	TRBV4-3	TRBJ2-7	CASSQLAGTGGAYEQYF	TGCGCCAGCAGCCAGCTCGCCGGGACAGGGGGTGCGTACGAGCAGTACTTC
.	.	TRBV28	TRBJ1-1	CASSLSTPRNTEAFF	TGTGCCAGCAGTCTGTCGACACCCCGGAACACTGAAGCTTTCTTT
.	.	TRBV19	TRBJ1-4	CASSSSSGVRNEKLFF	TGTGCCAGTAGTTCAAGTTCGGGGGTGAGAAATGAAAAACTGTTTTTT